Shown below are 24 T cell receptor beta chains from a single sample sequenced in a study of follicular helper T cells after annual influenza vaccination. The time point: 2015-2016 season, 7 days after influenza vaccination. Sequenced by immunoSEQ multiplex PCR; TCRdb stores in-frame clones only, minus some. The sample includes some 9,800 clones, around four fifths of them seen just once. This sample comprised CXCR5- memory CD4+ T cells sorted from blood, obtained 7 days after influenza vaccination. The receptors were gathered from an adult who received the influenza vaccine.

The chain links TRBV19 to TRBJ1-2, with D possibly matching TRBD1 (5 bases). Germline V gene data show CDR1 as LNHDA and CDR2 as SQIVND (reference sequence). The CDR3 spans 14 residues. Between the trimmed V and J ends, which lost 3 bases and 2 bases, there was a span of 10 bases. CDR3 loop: CASSIRDGNYGYTF. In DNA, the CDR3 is TGTGCCAGTAGTATTCGGGACGGAAACTATGGCTACACCTTC.

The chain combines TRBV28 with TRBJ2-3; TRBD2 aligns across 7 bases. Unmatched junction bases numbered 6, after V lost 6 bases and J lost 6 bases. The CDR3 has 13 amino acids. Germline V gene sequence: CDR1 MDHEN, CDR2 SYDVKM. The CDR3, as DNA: TGTGCCAGCAGGCCGACTAGCTTGGATACGCAGTATTTT. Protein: CASRPTSLDTQYF.

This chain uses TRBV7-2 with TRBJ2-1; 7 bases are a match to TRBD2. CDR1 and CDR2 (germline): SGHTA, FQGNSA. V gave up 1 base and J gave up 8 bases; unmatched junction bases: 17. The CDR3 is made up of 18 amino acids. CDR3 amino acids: CASSLGYQGLVIFDEQFF. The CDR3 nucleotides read TGTGCCAGCAGCTTAGGGTATCAAGGACTAGTTATATTCGATGAGCAGTTCTTC. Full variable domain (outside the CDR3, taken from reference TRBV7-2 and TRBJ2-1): GAGVSQSPSNKVTEKGKDVELRCDPISGHTALYWYRQSLGQGLEFLIYFQGNSAPDKSGLPSDRFSAERTGGSVSTLTIQRTQQEDSAVYLCASSLGYQGLVIFDEQFFGPGTRLTVL.

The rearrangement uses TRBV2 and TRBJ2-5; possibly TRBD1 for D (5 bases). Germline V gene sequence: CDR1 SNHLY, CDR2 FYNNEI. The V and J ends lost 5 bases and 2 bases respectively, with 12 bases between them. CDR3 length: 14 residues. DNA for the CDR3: TGTGCCAGCAGTACACGGACAAGACAAGAGACCCAGTACTTC. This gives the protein CASSTRTRQETQYF. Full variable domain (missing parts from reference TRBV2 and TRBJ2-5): EPEVTQTPSHQVTQMGQEVILRCVPISNHLYFYWYRQILGQKVEFLVSFYNNEISEKSEIFDDQFSVERPDGSNFTLKIRSTKLEDSAMYFCASSTRTRQETQYFGPGTRLLVL.

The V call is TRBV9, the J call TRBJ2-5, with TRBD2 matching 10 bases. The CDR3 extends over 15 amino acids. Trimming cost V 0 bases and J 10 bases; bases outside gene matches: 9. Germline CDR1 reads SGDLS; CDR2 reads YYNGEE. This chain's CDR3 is CASSVGPLSGGDQYF. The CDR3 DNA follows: TGTGCCAGCAGCGTAGGTCCGCTGAGCGGGGGGGACCAGTACTTC. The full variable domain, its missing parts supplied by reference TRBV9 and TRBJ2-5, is DSGVTQTPKHLITATGQRVTLRCSPRSGDLSVYWYQQSLDQGLQFLIQYYNGEERAKGNILERFSAQQFPDLHSELNLSSLELGDSALYFCASSVGPLSGGDQYFGPGTRLLVL.

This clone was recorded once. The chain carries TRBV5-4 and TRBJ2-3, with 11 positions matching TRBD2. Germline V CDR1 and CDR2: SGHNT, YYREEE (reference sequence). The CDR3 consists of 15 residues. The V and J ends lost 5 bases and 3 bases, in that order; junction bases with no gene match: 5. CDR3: CASSLAGGRTDTQYF. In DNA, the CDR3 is TGTGCCAGCAGTTTAGCGGGGGGGCGAACAGATACGCAGTATTTT.

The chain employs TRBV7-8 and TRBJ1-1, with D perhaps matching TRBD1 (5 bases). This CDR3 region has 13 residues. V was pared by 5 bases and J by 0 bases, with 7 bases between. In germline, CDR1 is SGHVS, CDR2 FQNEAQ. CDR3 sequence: CASSATVNTEAFF. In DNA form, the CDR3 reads TGTGCCAGCAGCGCGACAGTGAACACTGAAGCTTTCTTT.

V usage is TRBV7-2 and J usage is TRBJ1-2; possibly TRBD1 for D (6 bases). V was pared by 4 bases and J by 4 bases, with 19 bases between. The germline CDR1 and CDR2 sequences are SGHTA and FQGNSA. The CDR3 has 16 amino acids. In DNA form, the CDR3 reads TGTGCCAGCAGCTCCCAGGGACACGCCGCGTCCTATGGCTACACCTTC. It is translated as CASSSQGHAASYGYTF.

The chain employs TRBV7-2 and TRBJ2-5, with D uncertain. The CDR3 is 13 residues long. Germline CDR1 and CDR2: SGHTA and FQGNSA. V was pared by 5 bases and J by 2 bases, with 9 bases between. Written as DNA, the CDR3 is TGTGCCAGCAGCGGAAGAACACAAGAGACCCAGTACTTC. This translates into CASSGRTQETQYF.

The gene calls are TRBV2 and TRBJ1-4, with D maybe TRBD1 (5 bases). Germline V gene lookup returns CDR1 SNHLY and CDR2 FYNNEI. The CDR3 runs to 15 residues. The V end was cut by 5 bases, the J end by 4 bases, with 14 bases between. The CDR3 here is CASSTQGAYNEKLFF. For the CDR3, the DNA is TGTGCCAGCAGTACGCAAGGGGCTTATAATGAAAAACTGTTTTTT.

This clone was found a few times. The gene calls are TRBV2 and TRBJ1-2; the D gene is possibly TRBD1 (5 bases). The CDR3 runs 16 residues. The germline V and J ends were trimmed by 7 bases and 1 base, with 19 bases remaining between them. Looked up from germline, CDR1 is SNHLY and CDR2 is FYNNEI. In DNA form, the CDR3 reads TGTGCCAGCACCAATGCGGCAGGGTATGTTAACTATGGCTACACCTTC. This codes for CASTNAAGYVNYGYTF.

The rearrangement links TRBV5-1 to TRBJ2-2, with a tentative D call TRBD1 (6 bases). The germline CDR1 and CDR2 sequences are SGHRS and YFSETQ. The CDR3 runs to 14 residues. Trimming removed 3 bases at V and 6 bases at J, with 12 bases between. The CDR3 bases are TGCGCCAGCAGCTCCATTGGGGGCCCCGGGGAGCTGTTTTTT. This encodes CASSSIGGPGELFF.

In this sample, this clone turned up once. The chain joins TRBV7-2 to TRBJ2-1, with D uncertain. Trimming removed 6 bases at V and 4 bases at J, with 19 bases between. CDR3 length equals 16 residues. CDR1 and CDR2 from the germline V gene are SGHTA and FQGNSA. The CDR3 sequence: CASSPRWTRAYNEQFF. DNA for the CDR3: TGTGCCAGCAGTCCGCGATGGACCCGGGCATACAATGAGCAGTTCTTC. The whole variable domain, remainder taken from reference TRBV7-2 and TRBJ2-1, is GAGVSQSPSNKVTEKGKDVELRCDPISGHTALYWYRQSLGQGLEFLIYFQGNSAPDKSGLPSDRFSAERTGGSVSTLTIQRTQQEDSAVYLCASSPRWTRAYNEQFFGPGTRLTVL.

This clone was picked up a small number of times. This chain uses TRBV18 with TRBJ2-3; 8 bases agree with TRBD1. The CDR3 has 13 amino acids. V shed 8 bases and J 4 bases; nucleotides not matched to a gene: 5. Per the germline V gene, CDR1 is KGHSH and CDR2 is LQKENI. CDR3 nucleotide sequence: TGTGCCAGCGGGACAGGCAAGGCAGATACGCAGTATTTT. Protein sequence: CASGTGKADTQYF.

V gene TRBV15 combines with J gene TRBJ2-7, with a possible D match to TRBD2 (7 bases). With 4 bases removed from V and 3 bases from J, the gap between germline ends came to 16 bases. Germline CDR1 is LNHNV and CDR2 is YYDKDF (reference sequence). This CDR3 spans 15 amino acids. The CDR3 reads CATSNDPRGGYEQYF. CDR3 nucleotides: TGTGCCACCAGCAACGACCCGAGGGGGGGCTACGAGCAGTACTTC.

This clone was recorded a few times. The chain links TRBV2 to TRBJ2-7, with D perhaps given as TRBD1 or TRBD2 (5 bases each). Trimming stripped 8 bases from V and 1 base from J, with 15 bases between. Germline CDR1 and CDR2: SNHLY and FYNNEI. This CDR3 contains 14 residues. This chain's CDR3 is CASDKEGLSYEQYF. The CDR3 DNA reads TGTGCCAGCGACAAAGAGGGGTTATCCTACGAGCAGTACTTC.

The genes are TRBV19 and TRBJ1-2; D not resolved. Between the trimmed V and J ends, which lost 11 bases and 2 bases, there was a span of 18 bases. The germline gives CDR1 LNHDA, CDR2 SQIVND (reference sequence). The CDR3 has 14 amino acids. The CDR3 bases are TGTGCCTCATACCAGGACGGACCGAACTATGGCTACACCTTC. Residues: CASYQDGPNYGYTF.

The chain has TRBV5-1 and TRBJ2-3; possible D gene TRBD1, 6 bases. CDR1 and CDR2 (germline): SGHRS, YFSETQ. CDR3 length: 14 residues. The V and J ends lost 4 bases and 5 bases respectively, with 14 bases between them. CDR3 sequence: CASSLGSRGDTQYF. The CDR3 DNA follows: TGCGCCAGCAGCCTCGGAAGCAGGGGAGATACGCAGTATTTT.

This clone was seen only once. The CDR3 DNA follows: TGTGCCAGCAGTTACTCCCCGTTGAGGGCCAATCAGCCCCAGCATTTT. Translation gives CASSYSPLRANQPQHF. This rearrangement joins TRBV6-6 to TRBJ1-5; D is unresolved. V was clipped by 0 bases and J by 3 bases, with 12 bases between them. The CDR3 runs 16 residues. Germline loops: CDR1 MNHNY, CDR2 SVGAGI (reference sequence).

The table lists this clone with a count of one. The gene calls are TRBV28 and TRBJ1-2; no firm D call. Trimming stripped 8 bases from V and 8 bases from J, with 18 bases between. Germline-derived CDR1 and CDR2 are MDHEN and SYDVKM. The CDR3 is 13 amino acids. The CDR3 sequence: CASRPPSPWGYTF. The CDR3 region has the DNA TGTGCCAGCCGACCCCCGTCCCCGTGGGGCTACACCTTC.

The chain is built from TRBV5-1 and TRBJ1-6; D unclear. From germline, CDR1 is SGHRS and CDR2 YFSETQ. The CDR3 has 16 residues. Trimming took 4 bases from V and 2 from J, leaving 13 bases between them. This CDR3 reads CASSLEGGTYNSPLHF. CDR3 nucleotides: TGCGCCAGCAGCCTCGAAGGAGGCACCTATAATTCACCCCTCCACTTT. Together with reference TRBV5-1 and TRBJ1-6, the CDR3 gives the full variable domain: KAGVTQTPRYLIKTRGQQVTLSCSPISGHRSVSWYQQTPGQGLQFLFEYFSETQRNKGNFPGRFSGRQFSNSRSEMNVSTLELGDSALYLCASSLEGGTYNSPLHFGNGTRLTVT.

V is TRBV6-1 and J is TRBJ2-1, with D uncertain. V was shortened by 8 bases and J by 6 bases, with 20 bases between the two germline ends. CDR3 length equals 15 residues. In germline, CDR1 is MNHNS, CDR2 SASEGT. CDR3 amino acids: CASRRGQALVNEQFF. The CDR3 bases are TGTGCCAGCCGCCGTGGGCAGGCTTTGGTCAATGAGCAGTTCTTC.

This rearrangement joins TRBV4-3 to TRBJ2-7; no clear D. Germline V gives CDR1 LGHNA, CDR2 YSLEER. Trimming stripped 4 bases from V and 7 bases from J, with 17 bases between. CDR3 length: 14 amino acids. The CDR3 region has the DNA TGCGCCAGCAGCCCTACCGTACAGCCCGTGGAGCAGTACTTC. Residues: CASSPTVQPVEQYF.

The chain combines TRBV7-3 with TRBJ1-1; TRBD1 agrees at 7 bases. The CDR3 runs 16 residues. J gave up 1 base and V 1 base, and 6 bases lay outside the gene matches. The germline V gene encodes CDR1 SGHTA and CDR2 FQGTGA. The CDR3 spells CASSLSWDRSNTEAFF. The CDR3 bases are TGTGCCAGCAGCTTAAGTTGGGACAGATCGAACACTGAAGCTTTCTTT.